Ten or more counts support the clone carrying this TCR beta chain. No antigen is known for it. One end of the junction fails to match germline, which may point to a read error. Hyperthyroidism patients, aged 18 to 65, were newly diagnosed, under 2 months' duration. The TCR beta CDR3 regions underwent amplification from RNA transcripts. The authors performed first-round RT-PCR with HTBI primers and then a second-round multiplex PCR. TCRdb reprocessed the multiplex PCR reads via MiXCR and lists one record per CDR3 protein. This sample yields 400,000 to 450,000 distinct CDR3 sequences, of which around 21% are seen a single time; around 3.1% belongs to the top ten. The data are from a study of Graves' ophthalmopathy and Graves' hyperthyroidism. CDR1 and CDR2 from the germline V gene are SEHNR and FQNEAQ (reference sequence). This CDR3 spans 12 amino acids. Study-level points and caveats: Blood contained most expanded thyroid clonotypes exceeding 0.001 frequency.

This clonotype was sampled from a young woman with stable Graves' hyperthyroidism. The sample taken for sequencing was peripheral blood. The V call is TRBV7-9, the J call TRBJ1-1; D not certain. CDR3 sequence reads: CASSLDSTEAFF. CDR3 sequence (DNA): TGTGCCAGCAGTTTAGATAGCACTGAAGCTTTCTTT.